This T cell receptor beta chain stems from a study of T cell clonality in common variable immunodeficiency. Study findings and constraints: Compared with healthy controls, CVID subjects showed increased TCRbeta clonality, mostly in about a third. Repertoire-complication correlations in CVID were limited by patient heterogeneity.

Some clones are missing from TCRdb's copy, which holds only in-frame ones; the method was immunoSEQ multiplex PCR. The sample offers about 52,000 clones and no singletons, the top ten holding about 1.8%. This clone came up many times. Its antigen is not known. The read terminates 3 residues before the CDR3 end, so the remaining end is supplied by the germline J gene. Both groups were predominantly of Caucasian heritage. Trimming at V came to 2 bases and at J to 5 bases, leaving 15 bases not matched to a gene. The CDR3 totals 18 residues. Germline CDR1 reads LNHDA; CDR2 reads SQIVND (reference sequence).

The sequencing input was peripheral blood mononuclear cells. The source of this sequence is a person between 18 and 70 years old in good health. This chain connects TRBV19 to TRBJ1-1; 9 bases are shared with TRBD1. The DNA read from the CDR3 is TGTGCCAGTAGTATAAGTTCTATCGTGGGACAGGGAAGGACTGAA. Protein product: CASSISSIVGQGRTE. The CDR3 in full is CASSISSIVGQGRTEAFF.